The 11 T cell receptor beta chains listed next were all sequenced from one sample in a study of T cell clonality in common variable immunodeficiency. Whole-study results and caveats: Reportedly, TCR beta sequences from common variable immunodeficiency showed fewer deletions and N-nucleotide insertions.

Measured with immunoSEQ multiplex PCR; TCRdb has only the in-frame clones, and not every one. This sample comprises 26,000 or so clones, none seen once only. No cognate antigen is known for these TCRs. The sequencing input was peripheral blood mononuclear cells. These receptors originate from a human donor with common variable immunodeficiency.

This clone was seen ten or more times. Read data end 3 residues before the CDR3 end; the end is taken from the germline J gene. The rearrangement joins TRBV30 to TRBJ1-1, with unresolved D. V was pared by 7 bases and J by 0 bases, with 12 bases between. The CDR3 is made up of 13 amino acids. Per the germline V gene, CDR1 is GTSNPN and CDR2 is SVGIG (reference sequence). The DNA read from the CDR3 is TGTGCCTCTTACGGACTGTTGAACACTGAA. It encodes CASYGLLNTE. The CDR3 in full is CASYGLLNTEAFF.

This clone came up many times. The sequence runs out 3 residues before the end of the CDR3; the remainder is reconstructed from the germline J gene. This rearrangement joins TRBV20-1 to TRBJ2-5; the D gene is possibly TRBD2 (6 bases). The V end lost 5 bases, the J end lost 5 bases, and 24 bases lay between the germline ends. Germline V CDR1 and CDR2: DFQATT, SNEGSKA (reference sequence). This CDR3 is 16 amino acids long. Incomplete CDR3 DNA: TGCAGTGCTTCGACTCCTTCGGGGACTGGTGGGGAGACC. Translation gives CSASTPSGTGGET. In full, the CDR3 reads CSASTPSGTGGETQYF.

This clone occurred a few times. The CDR3 goes on 3 residues after the read ends, and that part is filled in from the germline J gene. The chain joins TRBV19 to TRBJ1-6; the D gene is possibly TRBD1 (5 bases). This CDR3 has 13 residues. Germline CDR1 reads LNHDA; CDR2 reads SQIVND (reference sequence). With 5 bases removed from V and 8 bases from J, the gap between germline ends came to 10 bases. Partial CDR3 DNA: TGTGCCAGTAGTGAGGGGTTGCATTCACCC. The encoded protein is CASSEGLHSP. The CDR3, in full, reads CASSEGLHSPLHF.

This clone was found many times. The DNA ends 3 residues before the CDR3 does, and the rest of the CDR3 is filled in from the germline J gene. The chain combines TRBV7-2 with TRBJ1-1; D remains unclear. CDR1 and CDR2 (germline): SGHTA, FQGNSA. There are 13 residues in the CDR3. The sequenced part of the CDR3 DNA is TGTGCCAGCAGCTTAGATTTCAGACTAGAT. Translating it yields CASSLDFRLD. In full, the CDR3 is CASSLDFRLDAFF.

This clone has only a few counts. The read stops 3 residues short of the end of the CDR3; the missing end is completed from the germline J gene. The chain uses TRBV7-3 and TRBJ2-7; 12 bases match TRBD2. Germline CDR1 and CDR2: SGHTA and FQGTGA. The CDR3 is 14 residues long. The V and J ends lost 5 bases and 1 base, in that order; junction bases with no gene match: 0. The CDR3 bases that were read are TGTGCCAGCAGCCTAGCGGGAGGGTCCTACGAG. Translation: CASSLAGGSYE. From start to end, the CDR3 is CASSLAGGSYEQYF.

This clone was detected ten times or more. The CDR3 end is not reached by the read, which stops 3 residues before it; the germline J gene fills it in. The gene calls are TRBV29-1 and TRBJ2-5; D ambiguous. The CDR3 covers 13 residues. The germline CDR1 and CDR2 sequences are SQVTM and ANQGSEA. Trimming stripped 5 bases from V and 5 bases from J, with 15 bases between. Incomplete CDR3 DNA: TGCAGCGTTAGTTTTCCTTGGCAGGAGACC. Translating gives CSVSFPWQET. The complete CDR3 protein is CSVSFPWQETQYF.

This clone was found many times. The read comes to an end 3 residues before the CDR3 does, leaving the germline J gene to fill in the end. The chain links TRBV7-8 to TRBJ2-7, with D perhaps TRBD1 (6 bases). CDR1 and CDR2 from the germline V gene are SGHVS and FQNEAQ. This CDR3 has 13 residues. V lost 5 bases and J lost 3, with 11 bases in between. The part of the CDR3 DNA that was read is TGTGCCAGCAGCCGCAGGGGTAACTACGAG. Translation: CASSRRGNYE. From start to end, the CDR3 is CASSRRGNYEQYF.

This clone was counted ten times or more. The CDR3 end lies 3 residues beyond the end of the read and is filled in from the germline J gene. The chain combines TRBV2 with TRBJ1-6, with D possibly being TRBD1 (5 bases). CDR3 length: 15 amino acids. V was shortened by 0 bases and J by 8 bases, with 11 bases between the two germline ends. The V gene's germline CDR1 is SNHLY and CDR2 FYNNEI. CDR3 bases read: TGTGCCAGCAGTGAAGCGCGGGGCTGGGATTCACCC. It specifies CASSEARGWDSP. The CDR3 in full is CASSEARGWDSPLHF.

This clone was counted at least ten times. With the read ending 3 residues before the CDR3 end, the germline J gene is used to fill in that end. The chain carries TRBV16 and TRBJ1-3, with D possibly matching TRBD1 (5 bases). Trimming removed 2 bases from V and 0 bases from J, with 8 bases in between. The CDR3 is 15 amino acids. The germline gives CDR1 KGHSY, CDR2 FQNENV. The CDR3 bases that were read are TGTGCCAGCAGCCAAAAACAGGTCTCTGGAAACACC. Protein product: CASSQKQVSGNT. The complete CDR3 sequence is CASSQKQVSGNTIYF.

On this clone: Sequencing ends 3 residues short of the CDR3 end; the germline J gene provides the rest. V is TRBV20-1 and J is TRBJ2-1; tentatively, D is TRBD1 (5 bases). Trimming shortened V by 0 bases and J by 2 bases, and 11 bases separated the two germline ends. The CDR3 has 15 residues. Germline lookup yields CDR1 DFQATT and CDR2 SNEGSKA (reference sequence). The CDR3 sequence: CSARERQGAYNEQFF. Partial CDR3 DNA: TGCAGTGCTAGAGAACGGCAGGGTGCCTACAATGAG.

This clone was recorded at least ten times. The read comes to an end 3 residues before the CDR3 does, leaving the germline J gene to fill in the end. The V and J genes are TRBV6-1 and TRBJ1-1; the match to TRBD1 covers 7 bases. This CDR3 has 13 amino acids. Germline CDR1 is MNHNS and CDR2 is SASEGT. Trimming cost V 4 bases and J 3 bases; bases outside gene matches: 2. The CDR3 bases that were read are TGTGCCAGCAGTGCCGACAGGGACACTGAA. This encodes CASSADRDTE. The full CDR3 protein is CASSADRDTEAFF.